The subject of this entry is one T cell receptor beta chain. The antigen it recognizes is unknown. No qualities accompany the bases; no much larger clone lies one base away. The sample's time point label is to be understood as: cells obtained before transplantation from donor or recipient. CD3+CD4+ and CD3+CD8+ populations were FACS-sorted from unstimulated pre-transplant donor and recipient cells taken from spleen or lymph nodes. This entry comes from a study of graft-versus-host responses after intestinal transplantation (dated by TCRdb to the early 2020s). Context from the whole study: The transplants that recipients got were multivisceral, liver-intestinal, or isolated intestinal. Every recipient was given anti-thymocyte globulin induction, then maintenance tacrolimus and steroids for roughly three years. Bulk TCR-beta CDR3 sequencing was used to track graft-versus-host and host-versus-graft alloreactive T cell clones in the graft, circulation and bone marrow after intestinal transplantation. Alloreactive clones were identified by sequencing pre-transplant mixed lymphocyte reaction products and comparing these products with unstimulated pre-transplant donor and recipient T cells. The cohort enrolled 20 to 25 intestinal transplant recipients, one of whom was a retransplant, and 3 patients without pretransplant specimens were excluded. A peak of at least 4% donor T cells among recipient peripheral blood mononuclear cells was the definition used for donor T cell macrochimerism. Rather than going through the commercial service, samples from three later patients were sequenced in-house on an Illumina MiSeq and processed with MiXCR. Overall study results and their limits: High GvH to HvG T cell clonal ratios were observed in the allografts of patients with donor T cell macrochimerism. GvH clones turned up in recipient bone marrow, with some appearing earlier in ileal mucosa or blood, a pattern consistent with an intestinal mucosal origin. Peak levels of circulating GvH clones were associated with declines in HvG clones early after transplant. The conclusions were limited by the relatively low number and heterogeneity of the intestinal transplant patients.

Preparation of the library involved the immunoSEQ multiplex PCR assay. For most patients, genomic DNA was isolated with the Qiagen DNeasy Blood and Tissue Kit and sent frozen to Adaptive Biotechnologies for TCR sequencing. Adaptive Biotechnologies carried out high-throughput TCR-beta CDR3 sequencing of genomic DNA for most patients. On the authors' methods: TCR sequencing data for around 19 patients were retrieved from Adaptive's ImmunoSEQ software; three other patients were processed with MiXCR and VDJtools. To correct CD4 versus CD8 sorting errors, sequences present in both subsets at a frequency ratio below 5:1 were removed. CDR3 nucleotide sequences shared between donor and recipient were removed because the origin of such sequences could not be assigned. To count as alloreactive, a clone needed at least 2-fold expansion over unstimulated cells and a minimum CFSE-low frequency of 0.002% (template counts) or 0.001% (read counts). A clone was considered mappable if detected in the sequenced pre-transplant spleen, lymph node, or MLR CFSE-low populations of the donor or recipient. Cumulative frequency of alloreactive clones was calculated as a percentage of all sequences weighted by copy number. TCRdb holds this immuneACCESS table with in-frame rearrangements only. Some clones are missing; in checked studies, unresolved V genes explain under half, and the rest has no known cause. V and J calls and clone size come straight from that table; D and trimming were deduced from the DNA. This sample gives about 120,000 clones in total; 90% to 95% of them show up just once. Roughly 3.5% of the sample lies in the top ten.

The CDR3 starts with the cysteine, ends with the phenylalanine, and has 14 residues. Of the read, only the CDR3 DNA is kept; its 42 bases are in frame from base 1. The junction shows trimming of 0 bases on V and 0 bases on J, plus 5 bases between the germline ends. Reading the germline V gene gives CDR1 SGDLS and CDR2 YYNGEE. Specimen: unstimulated CD8+ T cells sorted from spleen or lymph node cells, collected before intestinal transplant. The rearrangement joined TRBV9 to TRBJ2-3, with the D call perhaps TRBD1 or TRBD2, each one matching 5 bases. The TCR sequence derives from a human donor who received an intestinal transplant. The bases are TGTGCCAGCAGCGTAGGGGACAGCACAGATACGCAGTATTTT. Translated, this gives CASSVGDSTDTQYF.